This T cell receptor beta chain is from a study of siplizumab effects on memory and regulatory T cells. Findings and caveats of the study: Unstimulated subsets accounted for the mapping of only a minor share of the clones that were alloreactive. Alloreactive sequences that could be traced to unstimulated CD4+ memory cells showed a significant reduction under siplizumab. The study did not confirm that proliferating Tregs from siplizumab cultures were suppressive. Roughly 75-97% of proliferating clones (CD4+ or CD8+) could not be assigned a naive or memory phenotype.

TCRdb's table, derived via immunoSEQ multiplex PCR, lists solely in-frame clones and lacks some. This table holds some 97,000 clones, about 93% found once. Per germline, CDR1 MDHEN and CDR2 SYDVKM. J was trimmed by 6 bases and V by 6 bases; bases with no gene match: 7. This CDR3 comprises 15 residues. Comments on this clone: Its target is not known.

This receptor was taken from a human donor in good health. The chain links TRBV28 to TRBJ2-1, with 11 bases lining up with TRBD2. The sequencing sample was made of Tregs sorted from blood. CDR3 sequence: CASSLAGGLVNEQFF. DNA for the CDR3: TGTGCCAGCAGCTTAGCGGGAGGGCTGGTCAATGAGCAGTTCTTC. Drawing the rest from reference TRBV28 and TRBJ2-1, the complete variable domain is DVKVTQSSRYLVKRTGEKVFLECVQDMDHENMFWYRQDPGLGLRLIYFSYDVKMKEKGDIPEGYSVSREKKERFSLILESASTNQTSMYLCASSLAGGLVNEQFFGPGTRLTVL.